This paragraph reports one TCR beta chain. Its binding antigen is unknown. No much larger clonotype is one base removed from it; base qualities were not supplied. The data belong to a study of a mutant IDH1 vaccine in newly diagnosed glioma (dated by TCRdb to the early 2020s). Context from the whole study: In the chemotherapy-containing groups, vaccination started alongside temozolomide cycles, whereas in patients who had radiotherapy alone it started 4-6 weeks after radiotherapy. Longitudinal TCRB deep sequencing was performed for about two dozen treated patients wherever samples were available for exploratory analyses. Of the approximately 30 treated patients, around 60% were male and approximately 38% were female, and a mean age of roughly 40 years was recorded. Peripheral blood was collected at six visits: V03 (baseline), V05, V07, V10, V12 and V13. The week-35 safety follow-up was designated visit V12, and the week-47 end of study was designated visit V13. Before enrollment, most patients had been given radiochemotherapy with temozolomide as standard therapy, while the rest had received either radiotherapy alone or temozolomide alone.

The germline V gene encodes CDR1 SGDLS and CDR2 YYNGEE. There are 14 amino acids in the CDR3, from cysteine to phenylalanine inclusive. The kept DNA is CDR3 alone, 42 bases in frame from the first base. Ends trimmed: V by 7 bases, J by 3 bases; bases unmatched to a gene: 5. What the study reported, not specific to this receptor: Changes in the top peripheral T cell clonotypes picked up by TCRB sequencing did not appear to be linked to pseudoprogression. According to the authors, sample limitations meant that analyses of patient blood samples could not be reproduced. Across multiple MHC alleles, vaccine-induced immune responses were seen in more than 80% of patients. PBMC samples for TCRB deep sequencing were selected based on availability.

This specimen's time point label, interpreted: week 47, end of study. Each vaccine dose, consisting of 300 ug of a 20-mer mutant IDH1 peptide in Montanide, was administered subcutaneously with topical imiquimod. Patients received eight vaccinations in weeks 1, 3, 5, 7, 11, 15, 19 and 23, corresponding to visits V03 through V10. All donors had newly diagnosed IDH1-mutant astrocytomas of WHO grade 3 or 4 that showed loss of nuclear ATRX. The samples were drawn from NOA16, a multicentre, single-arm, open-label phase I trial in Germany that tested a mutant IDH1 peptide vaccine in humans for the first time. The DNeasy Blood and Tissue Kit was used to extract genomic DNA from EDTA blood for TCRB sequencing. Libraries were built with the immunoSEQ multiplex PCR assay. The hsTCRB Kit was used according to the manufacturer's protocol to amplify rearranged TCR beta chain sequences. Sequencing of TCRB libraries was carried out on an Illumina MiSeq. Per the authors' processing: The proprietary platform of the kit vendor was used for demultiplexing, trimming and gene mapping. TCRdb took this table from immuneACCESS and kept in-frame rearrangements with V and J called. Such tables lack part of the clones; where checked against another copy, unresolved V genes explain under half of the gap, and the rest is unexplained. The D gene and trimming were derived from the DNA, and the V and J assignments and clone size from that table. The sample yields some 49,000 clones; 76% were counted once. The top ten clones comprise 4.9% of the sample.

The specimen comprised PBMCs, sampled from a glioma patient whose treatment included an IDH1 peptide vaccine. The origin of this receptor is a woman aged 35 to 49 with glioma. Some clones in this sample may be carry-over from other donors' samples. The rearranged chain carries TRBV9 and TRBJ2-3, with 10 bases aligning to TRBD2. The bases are TGTGCCAGCTTACTAGCGGGGATGACAGATACGCAGTATTTT. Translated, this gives CASLLAGMTDTQYF.